Below are 17 T cell receptor beta chains sequenced from a single sample in a study of blood T cell repertoires in COVID-19. Libraries were prepared by immunoSEQ multiplex PCR; TCRdb keeps only in-frame clonotypes and omits some of them. The sample lists some 420,000 clones; roughly nine tenths were seen once. The specimen sequenced was PBMCs or T cells enriched from blood (not recorded which). The receptors stem from a man aged 25 to 40 who had recovered from COVID-19.

The rearrangement links TRBV10-3 to TRBJ2-1; 14 bases fit TRBD2. The J segment lost 1 base and the V segment lost 0 bases, leaving 5 bases of the junction unmatched. The germline CDR1 and CDR2 sequences are ENHRY and SYGVKD. The CDR3 extends over 19 amino acids. CDR3 protein: CAISESGTSGSRSYNEQFF. The CDR3 bases are TGTGCCATCAGTGAGTCCGGGACTAGCGGGAGTAGATCCTACAATGAGCAGTTCTTC.

The chain joins TRBV29-1 to TRBJ2-1; tentative D call: TRBD1 (6 bases). Germline CDR1 and CDR2: SQVTM and ANQGSEA. V dropped 2 bases and J dropped 5 bases, with 22 bases sitting between them. This CDR3 spans 17 amino acids. Here the CDR3 reads CSVESNRAQSPHNEQFF. As DNA, the CDR3 is TGCAGCGTTGAAAGCAACAGGGCCCAAAGCCCCCACAATGAGCAGTTCTTC.

This clone occurred a few times. The chain uses TRBV5-1 and TRBJ1-2, with D perhaps matching TRBD1 (6 bases). V was pared by 2 bases and J by 2 bases, with 13 bases between. CDR3 length equals 15 residues. Germline V gene data show CDR1 as SGHRS and CDR2 as YFSETQ. The CDR3 is CASSFLTGFNYGYTF. The DNA of the CDR3 is TGCGCCAGCAGCTTTCTTACAGGGTTCAACTATGGCTACACCTTC. The full variable domain, in which reference TRBV5-1 and TRBJ1-2 provide the parts outside the CDR3, is KAGVTQTPRYLIKTRGQQVTLSCSPISGHRSVSWYQQTPGQGLQFLFEYFSETQRNKGNFPGRFSGRQFSNSRSEMNVSTLELGDSALYLCASSFLTGFNYGYTFGSGTRLTVV.

The gene calls are TRBV5-1 and TRBJ1-1; maybe TRBD1 (6 bases). The germline V gene encodes CDR1 SGHRS and CDR2 YFSETQ. Trimming removed 4 bases at V and 3 bases at J, with 13 bases between. The CDR3 totals 14 residues. In DNA, the CDR3 is TGCGCCAGCAGCACCGCAGGGGCGGACACTGAAGCTTTCTTT. Its translation is CASSTAGADTEAFF.

The chain links TRBV19 to TRBJ2-6; D unresolved. V was trimmed by 3 bases and J by 2 bases, leaving 14 bases between them. The length of the CDR3 is 17 residues. The germline CDR1 and CDR2 sequences are LNHDA and SQIVND (reference sequence). The CDR3 region is CASSIGPGKTGANVLTF. For the CDR3, the DNA is TGTGCCAGTAGTATTGGGCCAGGTAAAACTGGGGCCAACGTCCTGACTTTC.

V usage is TRBV27 and J usage is TRBJ2-7, with D tentatively TRBD2 (6 bases). The CDR3 contains 14 residues. Germline CDR1 is MNHEY and CDR2 is SMNVEV (reference sequence). Trimming took 5 bases from V and 2 from J, leaving 13 bases between them. The CDR3 region has the DNA TGTGCCAGCAGTCGGGGGACGGACCCCTACGAGCAGTACTTC. Amino acids: CASSRGTDPYEQYF.

The chain couples TRBV18 to TRBJ2-7, with 12 bases that match TRBD2. Germline loops: CDR1 KGHSH, CDR2 LQKENI. The CDR3 extends over 15 amino acids. The trim removed 4 bases at V and 4 bases at J, leaving 5 bases unmatched. Here the CDR3 reads CASSQRTSGTYEQYF. CDR3 nucleotides: TGTGCCAGCTCACAGCGGACTAGCGGGACTTACGAGCAGTACTTC.

This clone was recorded once. The chain has TRBV18 and TRBJ2-3; TRBD2 aligns across 7 bases. CDR3 length: 15 amino acids. V shed 3 bases and J 6 bases; nucleotides not matched to a gene: 9. Germline values: CDR1 KGHSH, CDR2 LQKENI. The CDR3 sequence: CASSPSAGEWDTQYF. The CDR3, as DNA: TGTGCCAGCTCACCCTCCGCGGGAGAGTGGGATACGCAGTATTTT.

The chain joins TRBV5-1 to TRBJ1-5; 7 nucleotides match TRBD1. This CDR3 region has 14 residues. V lost 3 bases, J lost 3 bases, and 3 bases stayed unmatched. Germline V gene sequence: CDR1 SGHRS, CDR2 YFSETQ. CDR3 in DNA: TGCGCCAGCAGCTCAGGACAGGTCAATCAGCCCCAGCATTTT. Amino acid sequence: CASSSGQVNQPQHF.

As to this clone: Other DNA sequences from this sample encode an identical CDR3 as well. This sequence joins TRBV3-1 (or the pseudogene TRBV3-2) and TRBJ1-1; D possibly corresponds to TRBD1 (5 bases). Germline assignment: CDR1 LGHDT and CDR2 YNNKEL (reference sequence). The V gene lost 1 base and the J gene lost 7 bases, with 10 bases spanning the gap. The CDR3 sequence is 13 residues long. The CDR3 nucleotides read TGTGCCAGCAGCCAAGTACGGGGGAGTGAAGCTTTCTTT. The encoded protein is CASSQVRGSEAFF.

This chain joins TRBV19 and TRBJ2-1; 10 positions match TRBD2. The CDR3 totals 14 residues. Trimming at V came to 11 bases and at J to 5 bases, leaving 9 bases not matched to a gene. Per the germline V gene, CDR1 is LNHDA and CDR2 is SQIVND (reference sequence). The CDR3 sequence: CASKGLADDNEQFF. CDR3 nucleotides: TGTGCCTCCAAAGGACTAGCGGACGACAATGAGCAGTTCTTC.

J is TRBJ2-3 and V is TRBV19; D call uncertain. There are 13 residues in the CDR3. Germline CDR1 is LNHDA and CDR2 is SQIVND (reference sequence). V shed 8 bases and J shed 2 bases, with 11 bases lying between them. The CDR3 loop is CASSLLNTDTQYF. The CDR3 DNA reads TGTGCCAGTTCCCTCCTAAACACAGATACGCAGTATTTT.

The chain joins TRBV7-9 to TRBJ1-5; TRBD1 agrees at 9 bases. The V and J ends lost 4 bases and 2 bases, in that order; junction bases with no gene match: 3. In germline, CDR1 is SEHNR, CDR2 FQNEAQ (reference sequence). The CDR3 has 15 residues. The CDR3, as DNA: TGTGCCAGCAGCTCGACAGGGGGAGGCAATCAGCCCCAGCATTTT. Translating it yields CASSSTGGGNQPQHF.

The rearrangement joins TRBV4-1 to TRBJ1-6; no reliable D call. V dropped 0 bases and J dropped 9 bases, with 18 bases sitting between them. In germline, CDR1 is MGHRA, CDR2 YSYEKL. CDR3 size: 17 residues. The CDR3 sequence: CASSQDTAQGIGSPLHF. The DNA for the CDR3 is TGCGCCAGCAGCCAAGATACAGCCCAAGGAATCGGTTCACCCCTCCACTTT.

CDR3 residues: CASRPLGRNTEAFF. The CDR3 nucleotides are TGTGCCAGCAGGCCTCTGGGGAGAAACACTGAAGCTTTCTTT. The chain couples TRBV28 to TRBJ1-1, with no clear D. The CDR3 is 14 amino acids. The germline gives CDR1 MDHEN, CDR2 SYDVKM. The V end lost 6 bases, the J end lost 2 bases, and 13 bases lay between the germline ends. Variable domain in full (rest from reference TRBV28 and TRBJ1-1): DVKVTQSSRYLVKRTGEKVFLECVQDMDHENMFWYRQDPGLGLRLIYFSYDVKMKEKGDIPEGYSVSREKKERFSLILESASTNQTSMYLCASRPLGRNTEAFFGQGTRLTVV.

V usage is TRBV7-9 and J usage is TRBJ2-7, with 10 positions matching TRBD2. Germline V lookup: CDR1 SEHNR, CDR2 FQNEAQ (reference sequence). The CDR3 runs to 15 residues. The trim removed 2 bases at V and 3 bases at J, leaving 4 bases unmatched. CDR3 bases: TGTGCCAGCAGCTTATTTCGGACTAGCGGCTACGAGCAGTACTTC. This gives the protein CASSLFRTSGYEQYF.

The chain recombines TRBV6-1 with TRBJ1-4, with no clear D. The V end lost 3 bases, the J end lost 0 bases, and 17 bases lay between the germline ends. CDR3 length: 18 residues. The germline V gene has CDR1 MNHNS and CDR2 SASEGT. The CDR3 here is CASSEKRISTSTNEKLFF. The DNA of the CDR3 is TGTGCCAGCAGTGAGAAGAGAATAAGCACGTCAACTAATGAAAAACTGTTTTTT.